The source of this T cell receptor beta chain is a study of cytomegalovirus exposure and HLA in healthy donors. Study-wide findings and caveats: In vitro confirmation showed three CMV-associated chains to be CMV antigen specific.

With 60 Vbeta and 13 Jbeta primers, the PCR was carried out. Repertoires were generated with immunoSEQ multiplex PCR, while TCRdb's copy carries only in-frame clones and drops some. The sample contains roughly 120,000 clones, 74% of which appear only once. The V and J ends lost 4 bases and 5 bases, in that order; junction bases with no gene match: 9. CDR1 is SQVTM, CDR2 ANQGSEA, per germline. CDR3 length: 16 amino acids. As to this clone: Its specificity is unknown.

The chain is built from TRBV29-1 and TRBJ2-7; the match to TRBD2 covers 15 bases. Sequences were obtained from PBMCs. The origin of this receptor is a man aged 30 to 45 in good health and CMV-seropositive. Here the CDR3 reads CSVGGLAGGKVDEQYF. The DNA for the CDR3 is TGCAGCGTTGGTGGACTAGCGGGGGGGAAGGTTGACGAGCAGTACTTC.